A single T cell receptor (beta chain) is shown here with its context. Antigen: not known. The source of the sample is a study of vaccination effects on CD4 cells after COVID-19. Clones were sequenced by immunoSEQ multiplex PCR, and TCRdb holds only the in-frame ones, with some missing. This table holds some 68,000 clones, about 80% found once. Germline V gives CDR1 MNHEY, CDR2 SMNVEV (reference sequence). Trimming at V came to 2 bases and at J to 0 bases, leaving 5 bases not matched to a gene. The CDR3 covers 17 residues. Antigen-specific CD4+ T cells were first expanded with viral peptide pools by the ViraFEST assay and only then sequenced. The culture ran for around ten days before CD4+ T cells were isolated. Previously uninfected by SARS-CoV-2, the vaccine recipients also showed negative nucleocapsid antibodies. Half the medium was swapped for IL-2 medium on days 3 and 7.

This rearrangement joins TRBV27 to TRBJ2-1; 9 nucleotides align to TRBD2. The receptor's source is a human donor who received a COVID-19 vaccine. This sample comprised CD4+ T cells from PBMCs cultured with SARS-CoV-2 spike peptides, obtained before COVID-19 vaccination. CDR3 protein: CASSLGSRGGSYNEQFF. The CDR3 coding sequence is TGTGCCAGCAGTTTAGGGTCGCGGGGGGGCTCCTACAATGAGCAGTTCTTC.